These T cell receptor beta chains were read from a single sample in a study of T cells in Graves' hyperthyroidism and ophthalmopathy. One entry per CDR3 protein results from TCRdb running MiXCR on the multiplex PCR reads. The table lists 400,000 to 600,000 distinct CDR3 sequences, less than 25% of them singletons. Specimen: blood. These receptors originate from a man younger than 30 with Graves' hyperthyroidism. The conserved cysteine and the conserved F or W are not part of the CDR3 here.

>13|TRBV6-1
ASSEAGRETGELF
>13|TRBV4-2
ASSQELGGFYGYT
>12|TRBV12-3/TRBV12-4
ASTLGQSLYEQY
>11|TRBV9
ASSVGDAYEQY
>13|TRBV11-2
ASSPAGTPTGELF
>12|TRBV29-1
SVRLTGGNQPQH
>13|TRBV5-1
ASSPRGGEIAEQY
>13|TRBV2
ASSEDSSTLYGYT
>13|TRBV24-1
ATSDSRDRAYEQY
>13|TRBV9
ASSVKWGSNYGYT
>14|TRBV3-1
ASSQEIRAVNTEAF
>15|TRBV12-3/TRBV12-4
ASSGKPQTFRGTEAF
>10|TRBV20-1
SARRGETEAF
>12|TRBV30
AWSQTVRGPRNT
>12|TRBV11-2
ASSLDGTRSEQY
>13|TRBV7-2
ASSLTSGGLGEQY
>9|TRBV13
ASSIMGEQY
>16|TRBV10-3
AISRQASGGASTDTQY
>10|TRBV12-3/TRBV12-4
ASSDGFAGYT
>12|TRBV20-1
SASGADFAYEQY
>10|TRBV28
AIAPRTGELF
>11|TRBV6-5
ASSYSVTGGYT
>11|TRBV28
ASSLTGSREQY
>13|TRBV2
ASIAEGLCNQPQH
>15|TRBV11-2
ASLGIASGRNSYEQY
>12|TRBV28
ASSPSGNTGELF
>11|TRBV28
ASRGGDDTEAS
>9|TRBV6-1
ASFIPYEQY
>12|TRBV12-3/TRBV12-4
ASSFLDRVYGYT